These 19 T cell receptor beta chains came from one sample sequenced in a study of blood T cell repertoires in COVID-19. Sequencing used immunoSEQ multiplex PCR; TCRdb keeps in-frame clones, though not all of them. The repertoire holds about 64,000 clones, with around 85% as singletons. Sequencing used peripheral blood. The origin of the receptors is a man aged 40-49 years with acute or convalescent COVID-19.

The chain recombines TRBV24-1 with TRBJ1-5; D is undetermined. This CDR3 is built from 12 residues. CDR1 and CDR2 from the germline V gene are KGHDR and SFDVKD. Trimming removed 2 bases at V and 7 bases at J, with 5 bases between. The CDR3 nucleotides are TGTGCCACCAGTGATTCGGGGCAGCCCCAGCATTTT. Translation gives CATSDSGQPQHF.

The chain carries TRBV12-3 or TRBV12-4 and TRBJ1-5, with TRBD1 matching over 9 bases. CDR3 length: 13 residues. J gave up 7 bases and V 6 bases, and 4 bases lay outside the gene matches. Written as DNA, the CDR3 is TGTGCCAGCAGCGGGACAGGGAAACAGCCCCAGCATTTT. Translating it yields CASSGTGKQPQHF.

The chain links TRBV19 to TRBJ2-6; TRBD1 agrees at 10 bases. Looked up from germline, CDR1 is LNHDA and CDR2 is SQIVND (reference sequence). Trimming took 5 bases from V and 1 from J; bases not matched to a gene: 5. The CDR3 is 17 amino acids. CDR3 in amino acids: CASSSRTGGSGANVLTF. The CDR3 DNA sequence: TGTGCCAGTAGTTCCCGGACAGGGGGATCTGGGGCCAACGTCCTGACTTTC.

This clone was recorded only once. The V and J genes are TRBV9 and TRBJ2-2; 9 bases align to TRBD2. Germline V gene data show CDR1 as SGDLS and CDR2 as YYNGEE. The CDR3 totals 17 residues. J gave up 7 bases and V 4 bases, and 14 bases lay outside the gene matches. In DNA form, the CDR3 reads TGTGCCAGCAGCCCCGACGCCAGCGGGGGGCCCGGCGGGGAGCTGTTTTTT. This sequence encodes CASSPDASGGPGGELFF.

V usage is TRBV5-1 and J usage is TRBJ1-5; no definite D call. The CDR3 spans 15 residues. CDR1 is SGHRS and CDR2 is YFSETQ in the germline V gene. V lost 0 bases and J lost 3, with 10 bases in between. The CDR3 DNA is TGCGCCAGCAGCTTGGTTGCGGGGTTCAATCAGCCCCAGCATTTT. Its translation is CASSLVAGFNQPQHF.

The rearrangement joins TRBV9 to TRBJ1-2; 11 bases agree with TRBD1. There are 15 residues in the CDR3. The J segment lost 6 bases and the V segment lost 5 bases, leaving 9 bases of the junction unmatched. Germline CDR1 and CDR2: SGDLS and YYNGEE. The CDR3 bases are TGTGCCAGCAGTACCTCGGACAGGGGGCAGAATGGCTACACCTTC. This encodes CASSTSDRGQNGYTF.

This clone has only a few counts. The genes are TRBV5-4 and TRBJ2-7, with D possibly matching TRBD2 (6 bases). Trimming removed 0 bases from V and 3 bases from J, with 16 bases in between. The germline V gene encodes CDR1 SGHNT and CDR2 YYREEE (reference sequence). CDR3 size: 16 residues. The CDR3 region is CASSLGLGGSLYEQYF. Written as DNA, the CDR3 is TGTGCCAGCAGCTTGGGGCTCGGGGGTTCCCTCTACGAGCAGTACTTC.

A single count supports this clone. CDR3 coding DNA: TGTGCCAGCAGCTCGGACGGGAGCTCTGGAAACACCATATATTTT. Amino acids: CASSSDGSSGNTIYF. This chain uses TRBV6-5 with TRBJ1-3; D is unresolved. The germline V and J ends were trimmed by 6 bases and 0 bases, with 12 bases remaining between them. The CDR3 loop spans 15 amino acids. The germline V gene has CDR1 MNHEY and CDR2 SVGAGI.

This clone appeared a few times. The chain carries TRBV19 and TRBJ2-3; 11 bases agree with TRBD2. V shed 5 bases and J 0 bases; nucleotides not matched to a gene: 1. From germline, CDR1 is LNHDA and CDR2 SQIVND (reference sequence). There are 15 residues in the CDR3. The CDR3 loop is CASSASGGSTDTQYF. CDR3 DNA: TGTGCCAGTAGTGCTAGCGGGGGGAGCACAGATACGCAGTATTTT. Drawing the rest from reference TRBV19 and TRBJ2-3, the complete variable domain is DGGITQSPKYLFRKEGQNVTLSCEQNLNHDAMYWYRQDPGQGLRLIYYSQIVNDFQKGDIAEGYSVSREKKESFPLTVTSAQKNPTAFYLCASSASGGSTDTQYFGPGTRLTVL.

The chain employs TRBV12-3 or TRBV12-4 and TRBJ1-2, with 7 bases aligning to TRBD1. J was trimmed by 8 bases and V by 5 bases; bases with no gene match: 8. The CDR3 consists of 13 residues. The CDR3 is CASSTTGRSGYTF. The CDR3 region has the DNA TGTGCCAGCAGTACGACAGGGAGGTCCGGCTACACCTTC.

This clone was seen only once. V usage is TRBV5-4 and J usage is TRBJ2-1; D is undetermined. V was pared by 2 bases and J by 7 bases, with 16 bases between. In germline, CDR1 is SGHNT, CDR2 YYREEE (reference sequence). This CDR3 is 15 amino acids long. The CDR3 is CASSFQLELWNEQFF. The CDR3 nucleotides read TGTGCCAGCAGCTTTCAGCTAGAGTTATGGAATGAGCAGTTCTTC.

The rearrangement uses TRBV6-5 and TRBJ1-6; TRBD1 might be the D (5 bases). CDR3 length: 16 amino acids. Between the trimmed V and J ends, which lost 2 bases and 10 bases, there was a span of 18 bases. In germline, CDR1 is MNHEY, CDR2 SVGAGI. For the CDR3, the DNA is TGTGCCAGCAGTTACGACGGGGGGGGGACTGGGTCACCCCTCCACTTT. Amino acids: CASSYDGGGTGSPLHF.

The chain couples TRBV3-1 (or the pseudogene TRBV3-2) to TRBJ2-7; TRBD1 agrees at 9 bases. Germline loops: CDR1 LGHDT, CDR2 YNNKEL (reference sequence). Trimming took 4 bases from V and 4 from J; bases not matched to a gene: 2. This CDR3 has 13 amino acids. This CDR3 is CASSPGQGYEQYF. CDR3 bases: TGTGCCAGCAGCCCGGGACAGGGTTACGAGCAGTACTTC.

CDR3: CASDNRQGWTEAFF. As DNA, the CDR3 is TGTGCCAGCGACAACCGACAGGGGTGGACTGAAGCTTTCTTT. The chain carries TRBV2 and TRBJ1-1; 8 nucleotides align to TRBD1. J gave up 5 bases and V 8 bases, and 10 bases lay outside the gene matches. Germline V gene lookup returns CDR1 SNHLY and CDR2 FYNNEI. The CDR3 is made up of 14 amino acids.

This clone was detected only a few times. The J gene is TRBJ2-6, the V gene TRBV2; D is ambiguous. The CDR3 spans 17 residues. Germline V CDR1 and CDR2: SNHLY, FYNNEI. V was cut by 3 bases and J by 0 bases, with 12 bases left in between. The CDR3 DNA reads as TGTGCCAGCAGTGACGATATCGACATCTCTGGGGCCAACGTCCTGACTTTC. Translated, it gives CASSDDIDISGANVLTF.

This chain links TRBV4-2 with TRBJ1-4, with D tentatively TRBD1 (5 bases). Deletions cut 0 bases from V and 8 bases from J, with 13 bases between. CDR1 is LGHNA and CDR2 is YNFKEQ in the germline V gene. This CDR3 region has 15 residues. The CDR3 bases are TGTGCCAGCAGCCAAGAGGGGGGGTCACTCGAAAAACTGTTTTTT. Amino acid sequence: CASSQEGGSLEKLFF.

The rearrangement links TRBV5-6 to TRBJ1-2, with a possible D match to TRBD1 (5 bases). CDR3 length: 13 residues. V lost 6 bases to trimming and J lost 5 bases, with 14 bases between them. Germline values: CDR1 SGHDT, CDR2 YYEEEE. The CDR3 region has the DNA TGTGCCAGCACCCTCGACAGATGGTATGGCTACACCTTC. Amino acid sequence: CASTLDRWYGYTF. Full variable domain (missing parts from reference TRBV5-6 and TRBJ1-2): DAGVTQSPTHLIKTRGQQVTLRCSPKSGHDTVSWYQQALGQGPQFIFQYYEEEERQRGNFPDRFSGHQFPNYSSELNVNALLLGDSALYLCASTLDRWYGYTFGSGTRLTVV.

The sample holds a few counts of this clone. The V gene is TRBV5-4, the J gene TRBJ1-2; a weak D match, TRBD1 (6 bases). There are 13 residues in the CDR3. CDR1 and CDR2 from the germline V gene are SGHNT and YYREEE (reference sequence). The ends were cut back, 0 bases at V and 7 bases at J, with 10 bases in the middle. The CDR3: CASSLGRGLGYTF. The CDR3 DNA reads TGTGCCAGCAGCTTGGGGCGGGGGCTTGGCTACACCTTC.

The chain couples TRBV20-1 to TRBJ1-5, with 7 bases fitting TRBD1. Germline CDR1 DFQATT, CDR2 SNEGSKA (reference sequence). This CDR3 is 15 amino acids long. After removal of 3 bases from V and 5 bases from J, the junction contained 10 bases not matched to a gene. DNA for the CDR3: TGCAGTGCTAGTGATGCAGGGGGTGATGATCAGCCCCAGCATTTT. Encoded protein: CSASDAGGDDQPQHF.